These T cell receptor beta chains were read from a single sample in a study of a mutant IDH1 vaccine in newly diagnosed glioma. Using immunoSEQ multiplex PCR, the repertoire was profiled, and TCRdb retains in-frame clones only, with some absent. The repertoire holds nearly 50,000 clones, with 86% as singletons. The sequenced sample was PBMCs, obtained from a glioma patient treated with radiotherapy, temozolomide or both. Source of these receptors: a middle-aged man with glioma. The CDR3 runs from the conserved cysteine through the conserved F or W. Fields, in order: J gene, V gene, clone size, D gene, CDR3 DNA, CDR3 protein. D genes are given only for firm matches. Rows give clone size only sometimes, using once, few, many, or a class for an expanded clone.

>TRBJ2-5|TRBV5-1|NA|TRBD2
TGCGCCAGCAGCGCCGACCTAGCGGGAGGGAGGAAGACCCAGTACTTC
CASSADLAGGRKTQYF
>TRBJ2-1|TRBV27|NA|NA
TGTGCCAGCAGTTTAGGGTGGTCCTACAATGAGCAGTTCTTC
CASSLGWSYNEQFF
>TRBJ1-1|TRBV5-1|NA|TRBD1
TGCGCCAGCAGCTTAGCGATGAACAGGGGGACTGAAGCTTTCTTT
CASSLAMNRGTEAFF
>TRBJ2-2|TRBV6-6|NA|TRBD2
TGTGCCAGCAGTTCTAGCGGGAGCGTCACCGGGGAGCTGTTTTTT
CASSSSGSVTGELFF
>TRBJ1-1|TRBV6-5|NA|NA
TGTGCCAGCAGATCCACAGGGATCACTGAAGCTTTCTTT
CASRSTGITEAFF
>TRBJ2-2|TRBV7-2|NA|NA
TGTGCCAGCAGCTTACGCAGAATGTCCGGGGAGCTGTTTTTT
CASSLRRMSGELFF
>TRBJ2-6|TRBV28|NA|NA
TGTGCCAGCAGTAGTGCCGCTAGCTCTGGGGCCAACGTCCTGACTTTC
CASSSAASSGANVLTF
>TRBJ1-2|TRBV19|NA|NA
TGTGCCAGTAGTAACGGCCCGGGCAGGGCGGGATATGGCTACACCTTC
CASSNGPGRAGYGYTF
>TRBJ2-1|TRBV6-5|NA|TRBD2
TGTGCCAGCAGTCCCGGACTAGCGGGGCGAAATGAGCAGTTCTTC
CASSPGLAGRNEQFF
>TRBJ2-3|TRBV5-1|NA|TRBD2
TGCGCCAGCAGCTTGGGCGGGAGTATGACAGATACGCAGTATTTT
CASSLGGSMTDTQYF
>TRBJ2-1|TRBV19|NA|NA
TGTGCCAGTAGTGTGCCCGGGATTAATGAGCAGTTCTTC
CASSVPGINEQFF
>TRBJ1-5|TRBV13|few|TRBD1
TGTGCCAGCAGCCCCGACGGACAGGGGCCTCAGCCCCAGCATTTT
CASSPDGQGPQPQHF
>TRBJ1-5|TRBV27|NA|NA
TGTGCCAGCAGGCCAGGGTACAGCAATCAGCCCCAGCATTTT
CASRPGYSNQPQHF
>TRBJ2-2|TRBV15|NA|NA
TGTGCCACCAGCAGGGCAGGGTCCACCGGGGAGCTGTTTTTT
CATSRAGSTGELFF
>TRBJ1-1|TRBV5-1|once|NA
TGCGCCAGCAGCCGCGAGGGAAACACTGAAGCTTTCTTT
CASSREGNTEAFF
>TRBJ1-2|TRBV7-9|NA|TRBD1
TGTGCCAGCAGCTTAGCCCGGGACAGCCCTAACTATGGCTACACCTTC
CASSLARDSPNYGYTF
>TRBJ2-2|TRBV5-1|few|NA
TGCGCCAGCAGCTTAGGACTCATAATTTACACCGGGGAGCTGTTTTTT
CASSLGLIIYTGELFF
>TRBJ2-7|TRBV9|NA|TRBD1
TGTGCCAGCAGCGCGGAGCCAGCCCCGGGACAGGGGATATACGAGCAGTACTTC
CASSAEPAPGQGIYEQYF
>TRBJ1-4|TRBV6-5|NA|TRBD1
TGTGCCAGCAGGACAGGGTTTGAAAAACTGTTTTTT
CASRTGFEKLFF
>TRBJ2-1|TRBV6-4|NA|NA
TGTGCCAGCAGTGACTACAGTGAGCAGTTCTTC
CASSDYSEQFF
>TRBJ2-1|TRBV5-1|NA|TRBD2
TGCGCCAGCAGCTTGACCATAGCGGGAGCTATCAGTGAGCAGTTCTTC
CASSLTIAGAISEQFF
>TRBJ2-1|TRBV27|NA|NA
TGTGCCAGCAGTCAGCGGGACAGCTCCTACAATGAGCAGTTCTTC
CASSQRDSSYNEQFF
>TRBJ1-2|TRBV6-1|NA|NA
TGTGCCAGCAGGGAAAAAAAGGATGGCTACACCTTC
CASREKKDGYTF
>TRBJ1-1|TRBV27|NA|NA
TGTGCCAGCAGTTTAATTAATGTGAACACTGAAGCTTTCTTT
CASSLINVNTEAFF
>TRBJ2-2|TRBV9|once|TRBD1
TGTGCCAGCAGCGTAGAGAATACAGGGGGCGGCGAGCTGTTTTTT
CASSVENTGGGELFF
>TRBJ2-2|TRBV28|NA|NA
TGTGCCAGCAGCCGGTCTCACGGGGAGCTGTTTTTT
CASSRSHGELFF
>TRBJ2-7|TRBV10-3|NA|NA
TGTGCCATCAGTGAGTCCCCTCCTAGGGAATACGAGCAGTACTTC
CAISESPPREYEQYF
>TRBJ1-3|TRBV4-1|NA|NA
TGCGCCAGCAGCCTATCAGGGACTGGAAACACCATATATTTT
CASSLSGTGNTIYF
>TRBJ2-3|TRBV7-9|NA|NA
TGTGCCAGCAGCTTAGCGTCCTCAGATACGCAGTATTTT
CASSLASSDTQYF
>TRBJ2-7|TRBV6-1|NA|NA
TGTGCCAGCACTCCCGGCCTGGGGGGCTCCTACGAGCAGTACTTC
CASTPGLGGSYEQYF
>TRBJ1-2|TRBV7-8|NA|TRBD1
TGTGCCAGCAGCTTATTGGGACAGAGTTTAAGGGGCTACACCTTC
CASSLLGQSLRGYTF
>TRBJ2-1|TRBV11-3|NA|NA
TGTGCCAGCAGCTCCCCGTCCAATAGGAATGAGCAGTTCTTC
CASSSPSNRNEQFF
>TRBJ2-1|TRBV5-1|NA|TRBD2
TGCGCCAGCATAGGAACTAGCGGGAGTACGGTAAGGTACAATGAGCAGTTCTTC
CASIGTSGSTVRYNEQFF
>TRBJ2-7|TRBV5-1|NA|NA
TGCGCCAGCAGCTTGGCTCCGGGAAAACAGTACTTC
CASSLAPGKQYF
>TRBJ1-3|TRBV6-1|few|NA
TGTGCCAGCAGGTGGGACATCAGTTCTGGAAACACCATATATTTT
CASRWDISSGNTIYF
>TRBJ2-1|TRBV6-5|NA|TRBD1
TGTGCCAGCAGTTACACAGGGGGGACCTACAATGAGCAGTTCTTC
CASSYTGGTYNEQFF
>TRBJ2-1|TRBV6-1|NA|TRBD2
TGTGCCAGCAGTGAAACGAATGCGAGGACTAGCGGAGGAAATGAGCAGTTCTTC
CASSETNARTSGGNEQFF
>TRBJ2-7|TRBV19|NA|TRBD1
TGTGCCAGTAGTCCCCCGGGGACAGGGTTCTACGAGCAGTACTTC
CASSPPGTGFYEQYF
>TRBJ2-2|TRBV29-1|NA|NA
TGCAGCGCCGAAGGCGCAACCGGGGAGCTGTTTTTT
CSAEGATGELFF
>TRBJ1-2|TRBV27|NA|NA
TGTGCCAGCAGTTTCTCGGCGGTAGTCGCGGATGGCTACACCTTC
CASSFSAVVADGYTF
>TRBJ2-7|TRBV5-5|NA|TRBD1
TGTGCCAGCAGCTTCGGGACAGGGGGATACTACGAGCAGTACTTC
CASSFGTGGYYEQYF